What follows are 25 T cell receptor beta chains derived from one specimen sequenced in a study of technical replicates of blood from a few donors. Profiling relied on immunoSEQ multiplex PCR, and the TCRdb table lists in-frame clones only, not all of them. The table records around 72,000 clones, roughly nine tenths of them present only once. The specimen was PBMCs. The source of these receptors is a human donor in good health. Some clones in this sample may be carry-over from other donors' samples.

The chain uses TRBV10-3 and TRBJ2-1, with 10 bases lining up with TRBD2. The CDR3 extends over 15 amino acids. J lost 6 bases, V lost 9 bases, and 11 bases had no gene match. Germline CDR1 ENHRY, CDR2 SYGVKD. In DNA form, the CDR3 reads TGTGCCATAAGGGCTAGCGGGGGCCACACCAATGAGCAGTTCTTC. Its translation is CAIRASGGHTNEQFF.

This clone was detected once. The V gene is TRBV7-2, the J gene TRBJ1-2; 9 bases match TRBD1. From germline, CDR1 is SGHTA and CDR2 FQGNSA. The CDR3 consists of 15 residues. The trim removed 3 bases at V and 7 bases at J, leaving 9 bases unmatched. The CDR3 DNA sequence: TGTGCCAGCAGCTTCACAGGGGGCGCAGGGTTTGGCTACACCTTC. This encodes CASSFTGGAGFGYTF.

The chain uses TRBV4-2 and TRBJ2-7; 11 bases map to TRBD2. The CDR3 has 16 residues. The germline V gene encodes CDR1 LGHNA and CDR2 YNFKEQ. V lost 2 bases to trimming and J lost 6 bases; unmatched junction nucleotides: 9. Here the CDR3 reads CASSQYPPGTSGEQYF. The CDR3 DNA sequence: TGTGCCAGCAGCCAATACCCCCCAGGGACTAGCGGCGAGCAGTACTTC.

The CDR3 spells CASTSRVTYNEQFF. The CDR3 region has the DNA TGTGCCAGCACCTCGCGGGTGACCTACAATGAGCAGTTCTTC. The chain has TRBV7-8 and TRBJ2-1; the D gene is possibly TRBD2 (5 bases). V was pared by 7 bases and J by 2 bases, with 12 bases between. This CDR3 has 14 amino acids. The germline V gene has CDR1 SGHVS and CDR2 FQNEAQ.

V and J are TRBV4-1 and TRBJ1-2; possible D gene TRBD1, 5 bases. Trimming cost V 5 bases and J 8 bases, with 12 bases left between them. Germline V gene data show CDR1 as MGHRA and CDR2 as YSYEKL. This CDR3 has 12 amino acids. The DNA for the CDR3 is TGCGCCAGCAGCTGGACAAATGGAGGCTACACCTTC. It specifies CASSWTNGGYTF.

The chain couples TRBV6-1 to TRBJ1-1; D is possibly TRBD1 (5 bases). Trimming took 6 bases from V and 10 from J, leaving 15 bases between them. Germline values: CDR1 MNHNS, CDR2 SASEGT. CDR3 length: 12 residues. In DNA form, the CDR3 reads TGTGCCAGCAGACTCAAGACGGGGGGAGCTTTCTTT. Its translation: CASRLKTGGAFF.

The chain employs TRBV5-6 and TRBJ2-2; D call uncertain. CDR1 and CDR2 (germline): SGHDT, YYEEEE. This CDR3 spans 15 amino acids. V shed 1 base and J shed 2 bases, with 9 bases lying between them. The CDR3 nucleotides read TGTGCCAGCAGCTTGCTTTCCTCCAACACCGGGGAGCTGTTTTTT. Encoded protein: CASSLLSSNTGELFF.

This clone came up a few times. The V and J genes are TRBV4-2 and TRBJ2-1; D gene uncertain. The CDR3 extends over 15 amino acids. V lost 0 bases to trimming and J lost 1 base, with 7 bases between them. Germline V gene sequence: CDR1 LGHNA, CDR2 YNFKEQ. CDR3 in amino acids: CASSQDPQSYNEQFF. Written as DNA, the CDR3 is TGTGCCAGCAGCCAAGATCCACAGTCCTACAATGAGCAGTTCTTC.

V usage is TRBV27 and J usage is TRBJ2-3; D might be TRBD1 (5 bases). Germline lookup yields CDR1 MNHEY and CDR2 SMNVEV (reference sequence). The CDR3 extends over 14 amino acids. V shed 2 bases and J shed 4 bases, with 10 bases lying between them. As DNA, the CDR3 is TGTGCCAGCAGTTTAAGGCTAGGGGCAGATACGCAGTATTTT. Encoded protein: CASSLRLGADTQYF.

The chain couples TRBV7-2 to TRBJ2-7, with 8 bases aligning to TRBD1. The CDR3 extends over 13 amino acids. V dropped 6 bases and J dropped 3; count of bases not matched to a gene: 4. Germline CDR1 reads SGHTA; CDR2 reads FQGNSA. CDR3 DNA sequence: TGTGCCAGCAGTCTACAGGGGGACTACGAGCAGTACTTC. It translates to CASSLQGDYEQYF.

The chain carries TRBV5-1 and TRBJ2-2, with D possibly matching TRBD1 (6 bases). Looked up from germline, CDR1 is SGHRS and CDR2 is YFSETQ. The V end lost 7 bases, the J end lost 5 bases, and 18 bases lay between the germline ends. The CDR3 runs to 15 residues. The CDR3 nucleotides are TGCGCCAGCCGGACAGCCATCCAGGAGACCGGGGAGCTGTTTTTT. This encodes CASRTAIQETGELFF.

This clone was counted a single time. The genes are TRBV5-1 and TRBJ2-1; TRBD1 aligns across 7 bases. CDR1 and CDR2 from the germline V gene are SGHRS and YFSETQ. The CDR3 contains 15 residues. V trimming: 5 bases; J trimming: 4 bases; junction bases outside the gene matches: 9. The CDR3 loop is CASSFAGTAYNEQFF. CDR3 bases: TGCGCCAGCAGTTTTGCAGGGACAGCGTACAATGAGCAGTTCTTC.

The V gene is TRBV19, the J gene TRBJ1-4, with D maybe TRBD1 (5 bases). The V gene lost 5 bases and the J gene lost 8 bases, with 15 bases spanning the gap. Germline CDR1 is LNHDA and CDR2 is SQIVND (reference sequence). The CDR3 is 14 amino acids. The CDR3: CASSAAGGWEKLFF. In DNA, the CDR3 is TGTGCCAGTAGTGCTGCGGGGGGTTGGGAAAAACTGTTTTTT.

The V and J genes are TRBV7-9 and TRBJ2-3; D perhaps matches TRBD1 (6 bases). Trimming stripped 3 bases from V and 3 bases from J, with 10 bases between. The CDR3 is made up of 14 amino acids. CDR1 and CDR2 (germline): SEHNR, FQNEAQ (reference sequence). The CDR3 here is CASSLGAGTDTQYF. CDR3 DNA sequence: TGTGCCAGCAGCTTGGGGGCAGGGACAGATACGCAGTATTTT.

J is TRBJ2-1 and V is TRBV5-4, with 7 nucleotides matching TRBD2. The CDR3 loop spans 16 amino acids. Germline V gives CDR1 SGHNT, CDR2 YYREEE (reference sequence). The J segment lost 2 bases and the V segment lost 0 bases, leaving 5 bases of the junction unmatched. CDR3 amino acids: CASSLARLAAYNEQFF. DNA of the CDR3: TGTGCCAGCAGCTTGGCTAGGCTAGCGGCCTACAATGAGCAGTTCTTC.

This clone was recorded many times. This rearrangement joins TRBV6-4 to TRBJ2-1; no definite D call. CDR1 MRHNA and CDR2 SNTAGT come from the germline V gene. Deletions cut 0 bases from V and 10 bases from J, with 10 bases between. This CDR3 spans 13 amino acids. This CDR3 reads CASSDSSNSEQFF. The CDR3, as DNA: TGTGCCAGCAGTGACTCAAGTAACAGCGAGCAGTTCTTC.

This CDR3 reads CASSYDREGYEQYF. The DNA of the CDR3 is TGTGCCAGCAGTTACGACCGGGAGGGCTACGAGCAGTACTTC. The chain uses TRBV6-5 and TRBJ2-7, with 8 bases aligning to TRBD2. Germline loops: CDR1 MNHEY, CDR2 SVGAGI. The CDR3 is made up of 14 amino acids. The trim removed 2 bases at V and 3 bases at J, leaving 3 bases unmatched.

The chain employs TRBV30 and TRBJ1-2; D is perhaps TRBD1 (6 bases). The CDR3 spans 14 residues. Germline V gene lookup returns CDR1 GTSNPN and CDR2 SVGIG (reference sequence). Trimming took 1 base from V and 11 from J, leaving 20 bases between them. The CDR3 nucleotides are TGTGCCTGGAGTGCCAATCTGGACAGCCCGGGATACACCTTC. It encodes CAWSANLDSPGYTF.

In nucleotides, the CDR3 is TGTGCCAGCAGCTTACAGGGGACCACCGGGGAGCTGTTTTTT. It translates to CASSLQGTTGELFF. The rearrangement uses TRBV6-4 and TRBJ2-2, with TRBD1 identical over 7 bases. Germline CDR1 MRHNA, CDR2 SNTAGT. This CDR3 comprises 14 residues. With 6 bases clipped from V and 4 bases from J, the junction kept 5 bases outside the gene matches.

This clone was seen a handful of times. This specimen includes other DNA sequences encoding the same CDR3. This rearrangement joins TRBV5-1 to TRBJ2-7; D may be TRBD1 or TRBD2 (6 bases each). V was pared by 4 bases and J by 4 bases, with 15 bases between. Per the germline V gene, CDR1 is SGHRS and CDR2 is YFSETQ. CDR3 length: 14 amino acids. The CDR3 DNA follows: TGCGCCAGCAGCCTGGCGGGGACACCATACGAGCAGTACTTC. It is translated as CASSLAGTPYEQYF.

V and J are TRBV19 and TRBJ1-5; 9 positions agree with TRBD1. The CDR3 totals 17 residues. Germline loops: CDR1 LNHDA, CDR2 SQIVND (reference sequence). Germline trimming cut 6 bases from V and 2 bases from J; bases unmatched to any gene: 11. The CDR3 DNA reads TGTGCCAGTAGCACCTTAGGGACAGGGAAGGGCAATCAGCCCCAGCATTTT. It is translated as CASSTLGTGKGNQPQHF. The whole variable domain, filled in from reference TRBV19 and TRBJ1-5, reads DGGITQSPKYLFRKEGQNVTLSCEQNLNHDAMYWYRQDPGQGLRLIYYSQIVNDFQKGDIAEGYSVSREKKESFPLTVTSAQKNPTAFYLCASSTLGTGKGNQPQHFGDGTRLSIL.

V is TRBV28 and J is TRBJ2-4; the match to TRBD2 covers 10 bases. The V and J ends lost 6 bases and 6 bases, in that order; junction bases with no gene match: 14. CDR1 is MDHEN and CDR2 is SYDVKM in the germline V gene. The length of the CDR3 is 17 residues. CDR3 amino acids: CASSPQRGGPRANIQYF. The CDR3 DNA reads TGTGCCAGCAGCCCGCAGCGGGGGGGCCCTAGGGCAAACATTCAGTACTTC.

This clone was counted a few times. CDR3 bases: TGCAGCGTAGCAGACGGACAGAGTAATCAGCCCCAGCATTTT. It specifies CSVADGQSNQPQHF. V and J are TRBV29-1 and TRBJ1-5; weak D call: TRBD1 (6 bases). Germline loops: CDR1 SQVTM, CDR2 ANQGSEA. There are 14 residues in the CDR3. Deletions cut 6 bases from V and 4 bases from J, with 16 bases between. The whole variable domain, remainder taken from reference TRBV29-1 and TRBJ1-5, is SAVISQKPSRDICQRGTSLTIQCQVDSQVTMMFWYRQQPGQSLTLIATANQGSEATYESGFVIDKFPISRPNLTFSTLTVSNMSPEDSSIYLCSVADGQSNQPQHFGDGTRLSIL.

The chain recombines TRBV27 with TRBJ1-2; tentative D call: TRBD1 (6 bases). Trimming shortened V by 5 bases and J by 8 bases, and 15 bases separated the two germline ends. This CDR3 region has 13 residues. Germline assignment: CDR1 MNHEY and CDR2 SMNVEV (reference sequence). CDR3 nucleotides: TGTGCCAGCAGTCCCCGAAGCGGGGGCGGCTACACCTTC. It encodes CASSPRSGGGYTF.

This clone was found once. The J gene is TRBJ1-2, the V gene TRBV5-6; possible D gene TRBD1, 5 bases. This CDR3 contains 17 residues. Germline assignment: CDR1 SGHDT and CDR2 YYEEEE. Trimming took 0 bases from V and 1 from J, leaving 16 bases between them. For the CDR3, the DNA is TGTGCCAGCAGCTTGGGGCAGGGCCGAACAAATAACTATGGCTACACCTTC. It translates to CASSLGQGRTNNYGYTF.